This T cell receptor (beta chain) was recovered during a study of tumor-infiltrating lymphocytes in primary liver carcinoma. Overall study: Ranging in age from 30 to 69 years, the patients were men and women. Spanning 4.2 to 10 cm, the tumors were T1-T3 N0M0. General study results and limits: For tumor-adjacent and tumor-blood pairs, overlap was less than that seen for tumor region pairs. Blood had a significantly lower top-250-clone fraction than tumors did (p = 0.039).

This clonotype was found many times. Antigen unknown. The V gene's germline CDR1 is MNHEY and CDR2 SVGEGT. Trimming took 2 bases from V and 7 from J; bases not matched to a gene: 3. The CDR3 has 13 residues. Blood RNA was derived from unsorted whole blood, and germline DNA was extracted too. A constant-region primer primed TCR beta cDNA synthesis from 500 ng of total RNA. The TCR beta library was amplified through three nested multiplex PCR rounds in a modified ARM-PCR procedure. With TRBV1-TRBV30 forward primers and a C-beta reverse primer, the first two PCR rounds were run for 10 to 11 cycles each. TCRdb passed the multiplex PCR reads through MiXCR, listing each CDR3 protein once. The table includes 300,000 to 400,000 distinct CDR3 sequences, roughly two thirds detected once.

The specimen was peripheral blood. The sequence came from a man aged 40-50 years with primary liver carcinoma and hepatitis B virus infection. This sequence joins TRBV6-2 or TRBV6-3 and TRBJ2-7; 9 bases fit TRBD1. The CDR3 sequence: CASSYNRGHEQYF. CDR3 DNA sequence: TGTGCCAGCAGTTACAACAGGGGGCATGAGCAGTACTTC.